A single sample is the source of the 11 T cell receptor beta chains below, sequenced in a study of blood T cell repertoires in COVID-19. Sequenced by immunoSEQ multiplex PCR; TCRdb stores in-frame clones only, minus some. This table holds approximately 140,000 clones, approximately 86% found once. The sequencing sample was made of peripheral blood. These receptors were obtained from a middle-aged woman with active or convalescent COVID-19.

The CDR3 sequence is CASSLVLSLPAQETQYF. CDR3 sequence (DNA): TGTGCCAGCAGCTTAGTGTTGAGTCTCCCTGCTCAAGAGACCCAGTACTTC. This chain connects TRBV7-2 to TRBJ2-5; D remains ambiguous. The CDR3 is 17 amino acids. Germline loops: CDR1 SGHTA, CDR2 FQGNSA. The V end was cut by 1 base, the J end by 2 bases, with 17 bases between.

In its sample, this clone was seen a few times. The chain couples TRBV3-1 (or the pseudogene TRBV3-2) to TRBJ2-2, with 7 nucleotides matching TRBD1. CDR3 length: 16 amino acids. Germline V gene sequence: CDR1 LGHDT, CDR2 YNNKEL (reference sequence). The V and J ends lost 4 bases and 5 bases, in that order; junction bases with no gene match: 10. The CDR3 nucleotides are TGTGCCAGCAGCCTCATAGCCGGGACAGATACCGGGGAGCTGTTTTTT. Protein sequence: CASSLIAGTDTGELFF.

The V gene is TRBV19, the J gene TRBJ2-3; D is unclear. Trimming removed 6 bases from V and 2 bases from J, with 6 bases in between. The CDR3 sequence is 12 residues long. The germline V gene encodes CDR1 LNHDA and CDR2 SQIVND (reference sequence). The CDR3 loop is CASSFNTDTQYF. In DNA, the CDR3 is TGTGCCAGTAGCTTTAACACAGATACGCAGTATTTT.

V gene TRBV9 combines with J gene TRBJ1-6; 9 bases align to TRBD1. V trimming: 4 bases; J trimming: 7 bases; junction bases outside the gene matches: 6. Germline CDR1 SGDLS, CDR2 YYNGEE. The CDR3 contains 15 residues. The CDR3 DNA is TGTGCCAGCAGCCCTCAGACAGGGGGGAATTCACCCCTCCACTTT. Translating it yields CASSPQTGGNSPLHF.

The rearrangement joins TRBV4-3 to TRBJ1-2; 9 nucleotides match TRBD1. This CDR3 is built from 18 residues. J lost 2 bases, V lost 0 bases, and 10 bases had no gene match. Germline V gives CDR1 LGHNA, CDR2 YSLEER. CDR3 DNA: TGCGCCAGCAGCCAAGATAGTAGCGGGACAGGGTTAAACTATGGCTACACCTTC. Amino acid sequence: CASSQDSSGTGLNYGYTF.

This clone is a singleton in its sample. V and J are TRBV3-1 (or the pseudogene TRBV3-2) and TRBJ2-7, with D tentatively TRBD1 (6 bases). CDR1 and CDR2 from the germline V gene are LGHDT and YNNKEL (reference sequence). This CDR3 has 16 residues. V shed 6 bases and J shed 2 bases, with 20 bases lying between them. The CDR3: CASSKITGIATYEQYF. The CDR3 DNA is TGTGCCAGCAGTAAGATAACAGGGATCGCAACCTACGAGCAGTACTTC.

This clone was observed a single time. V is TRBV24-1 and J is TRBJ2-3; 7 bases line up with TRBD1. Germline-derived CDR1 and CDR2 are KGHDR and SFDVKD. This CDR3 is 16 amino acids long. Germline trimming cut 5 bases from V and 0 bases from J; bases unmatched to any gene: 7. DNA of the CDR3: TGTGCCACCAGTGCCCGGGACAGAGTTAGCACAGATACGCAGTATTTT. Translating it yields CATSARDRVSTDTQYF.

This chain links TRBV14 with TRBJ2-7; D possibly corresponds to TRBD2 (5 bases). CDR3 length equals 13 residues. V was trimmed by 1 base and J by 5 bases, leaving 9 bases between them. From germline, CDR1 is SGHDN and CDR2 FVKESK. CDR3 coding DNA: TGTGCCAGCAGCCAAGTGAGGGCCCACGAGCAGTACTTC. Its protein product is CASSQVRAHEQYF.

This clone was recorded a few times. The chain employs TRBV19 and TRBJ2-2; 10 positions match TRBD2. The CDR3 contains 15 residues. Trimming at V came to 5 bases and at J to 4 bases, leaving 4 bases not matched to a gene. CDR1 LNHDA and CDR2 SQIVND come from the germline V gene (reference sequence). The CDR3 DNA sequence: TGTGCCAGTAGTCGACTAGCGGGCGGCACCGGGGAGCTGTTTTTT. Translation gives CASSRLAGGTGELFF.

The rearrangement links TRBV13 to TRBJ2-1; no reliable D call. Germline V gives CDR1 PRHDT, CDR2 FYEKMQ (reference sequence). The CDR3 has 13 amino acids. Trimming removed 5 bases from V and 7 bases from J, with 12 bases in between. The CDR3: CASSPPISNEQFF. The CDR3 DNA follows: TGTGCCAGCAGCCCACCTATTTCGAATGAGCAGTTCTTC.

This CDR3 reads CASSDLPNSPLHF. CDR3 DNA sequence: TGTGCCAGCAGTGATCTCCCTAATTCACCCCTCCACTTT. The genes are TRBV6-4 and TRBJ1-6; D is undetermined. Trimming shortened V by 3 bases and J by 6 bases, and 6 bases separated the two germline ends. Germline V gene data show CDR1 as MRHNA and CDR2 as SNTAGT. The CDR3 contains 13 residues.